These 10 T cell receptor beta chains share one sample of origin, sequenced in a study of human T cells and chemical hapten exposure. Time point noted: patch test 3, about 24 weeks after DPC sensitization. The sample's treatment: therapeutic diphenylcyclopropenone sensitization with weekly scalp DPC. One entry per CDR3 protein results from TCRdb running MiXCR on the RACE reads. The data contain around 200,000 distinct CDR3 sequences, around 23% of them singletons. The source material was whole blood, sampled in connection with sensitization to the hapten diphenylcyclopropenone (DPC). These receptors were collected from a middle-aged woman with alopecia areata. Some clones in this sample may be carry-over from other donors' samples.

This clonotype was observed a few times. The genes are TRBV12-3 or TRBV12-4 and TRBJ2-2; no clear D. The CDR3 has 14 amino acids. V lost 5 bases to trimming and J lost 1 base, with 8 bases between them. CDR3 region: CASSRRLNTGELFF. The DNA of the CDR3 is TGTGCCAGCAGTCGACGACTGAACACCGGGGAGCTGTTTTTT.

This clonotype was seen a handful of times. This chain links TRBV11-2 with TRBJ1-2; no definite D call. From germline, CDR1 is SGHAT and CDR2 FQNNGV. V lost 5 bases and J 1 base, leaving 14 bases between the germline ends. The CDR3 spans 15 residues. As DNA, the CDR3 is TGTGCCAGCAGCCTAGCTCAAAACAGTAACTATGGCTACACCTTC. The encoded protein is CASSLAQNSNYGYTF. Full variable domain (rest looked up from reference TRBV11-2 and TRBJ1-2): EAGVAQSPRYKIIEKRQSVAFWCNPISGHATLYWYQQILGQGPKLLIQFQNNGVVDDSQLPKDRFSAERLKGVDSTLKIQPAKLEDSAVYLCASSLAQNSNYGYTFGSGTRLTVV.

This clonotype was detected a few times. The chain combines TRBV25-1 with TRBJ2-7; the D is unclear. The CDR3 covers 14 residues. The V end was cut by 1 base, the J end by 2 bases, with 9 bases between. Per the germline V gene, CDR1 is MGHDK and CDR2 is SYGVNS. CDR3: CASSESAGTYEQYF. Here the CDR3 DNA reads TGTGCCAGCAGTGAATCGGCAGGAACCTACGAGCAGTACTTC.

This clonotype has more than one count but fewer than ten. The chain couples TRBV24-1 to TRBJ2-1, with D perhaps matching TRBD1 or TRBD2 (5 bases each). V lost 4 bases, J lost 0 bases, and 12 bases lay in between. The CDR3 sequence is 16 residues long. Germline assignment: CDR1 KGHDR and CDR2 SFDVKD. CDR3 DNA: TGTGCCACCAGTGACACGGGGCCTAGCTCCTACAATGAGCAGTTCTTC. Protein product: CATSDTGPSSYNEQFF.

This clonotype has a handful of counts. The genes are TRBV20-1 and TRBJ1-5, with D hard to call. The CDR3 is 15 residues long. V dropped 3 bases and J dropped 3 bases, with 15 bases sitting between them. CDR1 and CDR2 (germline): DFQATT, SNEGSKA (reference sequence). CDR3 loop: CSASSRSTYNQPQHF. DNA for the CDR3: TGCAGTGCTAGTAGCAGGTCAACTTACAATCAGCCCCAGCATTTT.

This clonotype came up a few times. The gene calls are TRBV12-3 or TRBV12-4 and TRBJ1-4, with a weak D call TRBD1 (6 bases). V lost 7 bases and J lost 6, with 18 bases in between. This CDR3 has 15 residues. The chain's CDR3 is CASTHRSGVDEKLFF. The CDR3 nucleotides are TGTGCCAGCACACACCGCTCAGGGGTTGATGAAAAACTGTTTTTT.

The gene calls are TRBV5-1 and TRBJ1-1, with 7 bases aligning to TRBD1. Germline assignment: CDR1 SGHRS and CDR2 YFSETQ. Trimming took 4 bases from V and 3 from J; bases not matched to a gene: 9. The length of the CDR3 is 15 residues. CDR3 region: CASSARQGRDTEAFF. CDR3 sequence (DNA): TGCGCCAGCAGCGCCCGACAGGGAAGAGACACTGAAGCTTTCTTT.

This chain connects TRBV7-2 to TRBJ1-1; no definite D call. Germline-derived CDR1 and CDR2 are SGHTA and FQGNSA. The CDR3 spans 13 residues. Trimming stripped 6 bases from V and 7 bases from J, with 15 bases between. The CDR3 is CASSPTGGSEAFF. The DNA of the CDR3 is TGTGCCAGCAGTCCGACGGGAGGCAGTGAAGCTTTCTTT. Full variable domain (remainder filled in from reference TRBV7-2 and TRBJ1-1): GAGVSQSPSNKVTEKGKDVELRCDPISGHTALYWYRQSLGQGLEFLIYFQGNSAPDKSGLPSDRFSAERTGGSVSTLTIQRTQQEDSAVYLCASSPTGGSEAFFGQGTRLTVV.

J is TRBJ1-2 and V is TRBV28, with no clear D. Looked up from germline, CDR1 is MDHEN and CDR2 is SYDVKM. V shed 1 base and J shed 5 bases, with 5 bases lying between them. The CDR3 is 12 amino acids. The CDR3 DNA is TGTGCCAGCAGTTTATATCTGTATGGCTACACCTTC. Translating it yields CASSLYLYGYTF.

This clonotype was recorded a few times. V usage is TRBV12-3 or TRBV12-4 and J usage is TRBJ2-7; 12 bases are a match to TRBD2. This CDR3 has 14 amino acids. The trim removed 7 bases at V and 3 bases at J, leaving 4 bases unmatched. The CDR3 DNA reads as TGTGCCAGCACCACGGGACTAGCGGGCTACGAGCAGTACTTC. This sequence encodes CASTTGLAGYEQYF.